Listed below are T cell receptor beta chains from one sample, sequenced in a study of shared clonotypes between healthy human individuals. Sequencing used immunoSEQ multiplex PCR; TCRdb keeps in-frame clones, though not all of them. Of roughly 2.1 million clones listed, under 95% are singletons. Sequences were obtained from naive CD8+ T cells from PBMCs. The receptors here all came from a man aged 18 to 30 in good health. Some clones in this sample may be carry-over from other donors' samples. Both conserved end residues are part of each CDR3. Fields, in order: V gene, J gene, CDR3 protein.

TRBV5-6,TRBJ2-7,CASSLGSGSFYEQYF
TRBV6-5,TRBJ1-2,CASSWGVGEDGYTF
TRBV19,TRBJ1-2,CASSDGRRYGYTF
TRBV4-1,TRBJ2-7,CASSQTGRYEQYF
TRBV19,TRBJ2-1,CASREGYNEQFF
TRBV27,TRBJ2-7,CASSFGRTSGRPYEQYF
TRBV13,TRBJ2-1,CASSWTPSYNEQFF
TRBV5-1,TRBJ2-5,CASSSGPDQETQYF
TRBV28,TRBJ2-1,CASRSVLVDYGNEQFF
TRBV6-1,TRBJ2-7,CASSEPIDGYEQYF
TRBV28,TRBJ2-6,CASRGWAGANVLTF
TRBV7-9,TRBJ1-1,CASSFLLNTEAFF
TRBV11-2,TRBJ1-2,CASSLVGDPNYGYTF
TRBV11-3,TRBJ2-2,CASSSRQNTGELFF
TRBV15,TRBJ2-5,CATSRSDQGGETQYF
TRBV18,TRBJ1-2,CASSPPATNQNSGNGYTF
TRBV19,TRBJ2-7,CASSTTSGRWQYF
TRBV27,TRBJ2-2,CASSPDRAWVRELFF
TRBV5-5,TRBJ1-2,CASSFPAGNYGYTF
TRBV4-2,TRBJ2-7,CASSQATSGLSYEQYF
TRBV7-9,TRBJ2-7,CACQAGSYEQYF
TRBV29-1,TRBJ2-1,CSVEHGRDGFF
TRBV20-1,TRBJ1-1,CSANRVEAFF
TRBV9,TRBJ1-2,CASSAPYSRANYGYTF
TRBV28,TRBJ2-7,CASSLSTGTSETYEQYF
TRBV28,TRBJ1-1,CASSFGWNTEAFF
TRBV7-9,TRBJ2-1,CASSARRGLGNEQFF
TRBV11-3,TRBJ1-1,CASSPRTDTNTEAFF
TRBV7-9,TRBJ2-1,CASSFGAGGKNEQFF
TRBV18,TRBJ2-7,CASSLRDGEQYF
TRBV7-9,TRBJ2-2,CASSTLAAAGELFF
TRBV7-9,TRBJ2-1,CASSHQNKGAINYNEQFF
TRBV28,TRBJ1-5,CASTLWGRQPQHF
TRBV5-4,TRBJ2-7,CASSLGTSGILLDEQYF
TRBV28,TRBJ2-5,CASSLSREQTPQYF
TRBV11-2,TRBJ2-7,CASSLTTEYEQYF
TRBV7-2,TRBJ2-7,CASRGNSYEQYF
TRBV12-5,TRBJ1-2,CASGLGTGGGYTF
TRBV28,TRBJ1-2,CASLSHRLAVNYGYTF
TRBV11-2,TRBJ1-3,CASSFTTNSGNTIYF
TRBV19,TRBJ1-5,CASSVAVVGNQPQHF
TRBV7-2,TRBJ2-7,CASSHGLAGIGEQYF
TRBV29-1,TRBJ2-3,CSVEIGDGTDTQYF
TRBV7-3,TRBJ2-7,CASSPTGGSSYEQYF
TRBV19,TRBJ1-5,CASNDRGIGNQPQHF
TRBV11-2,TRBJ2-3,CASSSKGRGTDTQYF
TRBV19,TRBJ2-7,CASSIVAQGPSSYEQYF
TRBV29-1,TRBJ2-7,CSVGDRFLYEQYF
TRBV4-1,TRBJ2-7,CASSQDNRRTYEQYF
TRBV6-1,TRBJ2-7,CASSEYRGAYEQYF